Detailed here is one T cell receptor beta chain. Its target is unknown. A couple of CD3G-deficient patients had more severe autoimmunity; all had some. Patients, 2 to 39 years old, had expanded memory T-cell proportions. Regulatory (CD25-high CD127-low) and conventional (CD25-low CD127-high) CD4+ T cells were sorted separately. Primers: 52 TRBV forward and 13 TRBJ reverse. The method was immunoSEQ multiplex PCR; TCRdb's version includes in-frame clones alone and lacks a portion of them. This sample carries 20,000 to 25,000 clones, approximately 91% of them seen once, and the ten largest clones take 1.3%. CDR1 is SGHTA, CDR2 FQGTGA, per germline. V was shortened by 0 bases and J by 9 bases, with 15 bases between the two germline ends. This CDR3 contains 14 residues. These data come from a study of regulatory T cells. Study-level points and caveats: Skewed V and J usage and few unique V-J pairs marked patient repertoires, most in Tregs. In CD3G-deficient patients, conventional CD4+ T cells were enriched for hydrophobic CDR3 residues at positions 6 and 7.

The sample comprised conventional CD4+ T cells sorted from blood. The chain carries TRBV7-3 and TRBJ2-7; a possible D gene is TRBD1 (5 bases). This TCR was sampled from a child between 5 and 17 years old with CD3G deficiency. CDR3 loop: CASSLTEDIQLQYF. The CDR3 DNA sequence: TGTGCCAGCAGCTTAACAGAGGACATACAATTGCAGTACTTC.